This entry concerns a single TCR beta chain. What it recognizes is unknown. Amplification used 60 V beta primers and 13 J beta primers. The table came from immunoSEQ multiplex PCR; TCRdb's copy has only in-frame clones and leaves some out. The table has roughly 80,000 clones, about nine tenths seen once; the top ten hold approximately 2.2%. CDR1 and CDR2 from the germline V gene are SGHRS and YFSETQ. This CDR3 is 18 amino acids long. Deletions cut 0 bases from V and 0 bases from J, with 13 bases between. The record originates from a study of glioma-infiltrating T cells after dendritic cell vaccination. As for the study in general: Dendritic cell vaccine was injected intradermally three times, biweekly.

The time point: after dendritic cell vaccination, including at tumor progression/relapse. Study findings and constraints: TCR clonality showed no direct relationship with survival.

J is TRBJ2-6 and V is TRBV5-1, with D perhaps TRBD1 (6 bases). This TCR derives from a human donor with glioblastoma. Here the sequenced sample was blood, taken after dendritic cell vaccination. Here the CDR3 reads CASSLVGGGTSGANVLTF. Here the CDR3 DNA reads TGCGCCAGCAGCTTGGTTGGGGGCGGAACCTCTGGGGCCAACGTCCTGACTTTC.